This section outlines one TCR beta chain sequence together with its context. Its antigen is still unknown. This entry is derived from a study of graft-versus-host responses after intestinal transplantation. Study summary: Recipients underwent multivisceral, liver-intestinal, or isolated intestinal transplants.

Here immunoSEQ multiplex PCR was the method, and the copy in TCRdb shows in-frame clones only, minus some. Here the sample spans approximately 90,000 clones, less than 90% being singletons. Germline V gene lookup returns CDR1 SEHNR and CDR2 FQNEAQ (reference sequence). The V gene lost 1 base and the J gene lost 3 bases, with 7 bases spanning the gap. The CDR3 sequence is 14 residues long. This receptor was obtained from a human donor who was the organ donor for an intestinal transplant. The chain combines TRBV7-9 with TRBJ1-5; maybe TRBD1 (6 bases). Sequencing was performed on unstimulated CD4+ T cells sorted from spleen or lymph node cells, taken before transplant. CDR3 in DNA: TGTGCCAGCAGCTTAGGACAGGCCAATCAGCCCCAGCATTTT. Translation: CASSLGQANQPQHF.